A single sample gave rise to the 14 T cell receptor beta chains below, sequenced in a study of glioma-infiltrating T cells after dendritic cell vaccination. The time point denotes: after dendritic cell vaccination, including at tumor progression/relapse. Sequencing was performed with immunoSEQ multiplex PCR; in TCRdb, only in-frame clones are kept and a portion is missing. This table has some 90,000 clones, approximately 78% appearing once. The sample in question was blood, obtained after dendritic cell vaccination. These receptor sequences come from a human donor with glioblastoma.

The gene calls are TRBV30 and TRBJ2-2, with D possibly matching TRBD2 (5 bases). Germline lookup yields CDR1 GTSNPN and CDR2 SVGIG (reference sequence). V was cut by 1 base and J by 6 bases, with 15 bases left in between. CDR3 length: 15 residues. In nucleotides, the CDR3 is TGTGCCTGGAGTGCAGGCGCTACTAGTTCCGGGGAGCTGTTTTTT. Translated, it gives CAWSAGATSSGELFF. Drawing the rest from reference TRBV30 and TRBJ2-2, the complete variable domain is SQTIHQWPATLVQPVGSPLSLECTVEGTSNPNLYWYRQAAGRGLQLLFYSVGIGQISSEVPQNLSASRPQDRQFILSSKKLLLSDSGFYLCAWSAGATSSGELFFGEGSRLTVL.

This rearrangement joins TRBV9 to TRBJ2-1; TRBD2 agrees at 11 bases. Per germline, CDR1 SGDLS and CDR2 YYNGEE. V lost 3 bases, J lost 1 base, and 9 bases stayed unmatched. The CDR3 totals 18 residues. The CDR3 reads CASSERSSGGVSYNEQFF. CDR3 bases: TGTGCCAGCAGCGAGAGAAGTAGCGGGGGGGTATCCTACAATGAGCAGTTCTTC.

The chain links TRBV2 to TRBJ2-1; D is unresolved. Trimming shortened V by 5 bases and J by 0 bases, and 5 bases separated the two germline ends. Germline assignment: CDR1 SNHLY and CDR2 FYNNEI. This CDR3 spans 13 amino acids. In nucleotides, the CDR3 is TGTGCCAGCAGTCTAAGCTCCTACAATGAGCAGTTCTTC. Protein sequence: CASSLSSYNEQFF.

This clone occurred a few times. In nucleotides, the CDR3 is TGTGCCAGCCTTTACAGCCTCCCGGGACAGGGTTTCCCCTATGGCTACACCTTC. It is translated as CASLYSLPGQGFPYGYTF. V and J are TRBV27 and TRBJ1-2; the match to TRBD1 covers 9 bases. Germline assignment: CDR1 MNHEY and CDR2 SMNVEV (reference sequence). The V and J ends lost 8 bases and 4 bases, in that order; junction bases with no gene match: 20. The CDR3 spans 18 residues.

Here the CDR3 reads CATARAGGRNGELFF. DNA for the CDR3: TGTGCCACAGCCCGGGCAGGGGGCAGGAACGGGGAGCTGTTTTTT. The chain joins TRBV6-1 to TRBJ2-2, with 8 bases that match TRBD1. Germline CDR1 and CDR2: MNHNS and SASEGT. This CDR3 has 15 residues. V gave up 10 bases and J gave up 7 bases; unmatched junction bases: 14.

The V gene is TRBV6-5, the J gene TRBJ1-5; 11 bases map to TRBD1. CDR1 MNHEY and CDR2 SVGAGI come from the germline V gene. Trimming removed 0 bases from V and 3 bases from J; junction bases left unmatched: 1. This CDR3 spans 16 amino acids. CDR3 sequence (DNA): TGTGCCAGCAGTTACTCGGGACAGGGGGTCAATCAGCCCCAGCATTTT. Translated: CASSYSGQGVNQPQHF.

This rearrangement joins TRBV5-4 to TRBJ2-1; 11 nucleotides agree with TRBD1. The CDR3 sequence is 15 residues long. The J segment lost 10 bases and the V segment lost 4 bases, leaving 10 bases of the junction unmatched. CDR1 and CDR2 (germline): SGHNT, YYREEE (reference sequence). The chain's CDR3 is CASSVGQGVPLEQFF. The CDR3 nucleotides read TGTGCCAGCAGCGTGGGACAGGGGGTTCCCCTGGAGCAGTTCTTC.

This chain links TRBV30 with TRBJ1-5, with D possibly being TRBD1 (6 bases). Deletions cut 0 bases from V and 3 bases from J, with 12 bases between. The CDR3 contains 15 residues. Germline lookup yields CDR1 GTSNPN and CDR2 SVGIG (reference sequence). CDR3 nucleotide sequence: TGTGCCTGGAGTGTATTGTCAGGGGTCAATCAGCCCCAGCATTTT. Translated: CAWSVLSGVNQPQHF.

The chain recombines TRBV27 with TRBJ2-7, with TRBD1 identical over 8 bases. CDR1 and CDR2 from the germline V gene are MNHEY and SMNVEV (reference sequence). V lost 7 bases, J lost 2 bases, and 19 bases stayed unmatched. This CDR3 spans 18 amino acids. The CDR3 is CASTTMPGTGKLAYEQYV. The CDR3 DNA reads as TGTGCCAGCACCACTATGCCCGGGACAGGAAAACTTGCCTACGAGCAGTACGTC.

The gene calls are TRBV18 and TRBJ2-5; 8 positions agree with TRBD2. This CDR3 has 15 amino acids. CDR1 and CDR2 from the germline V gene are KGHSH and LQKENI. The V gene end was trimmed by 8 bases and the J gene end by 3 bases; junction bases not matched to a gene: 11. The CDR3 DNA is TGTGCCAGCACCTGGGGAACTAGCGGTGAAGAGACCCAGTACTTC. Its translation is CASTWGTSGEETQYF.

CDR3 region: CASSSPGQQYEQYF. The DNA for the CDR3 is TGTGCCAGTAGTTCGCCAGGACAGCAGTACGAGCAGTACTTC. The V gene is TRBV19, the J gene TRBJ2-7; D may be TRBD1 (6 bases). V gave up 5 bases and J gave up 4 bases, with 15 bases separating them. Germline values: CDR1 LNHDA, CDR2 SQIVND (reference sequence). The CDR3 has 14 amino acids.

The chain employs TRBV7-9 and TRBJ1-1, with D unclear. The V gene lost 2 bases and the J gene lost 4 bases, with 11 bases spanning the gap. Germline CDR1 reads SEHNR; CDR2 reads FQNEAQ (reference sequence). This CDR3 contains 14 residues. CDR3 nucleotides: TGTGCCAGCAGCTTAATATCTGAGGGCACTGAAGCTTTCTTT. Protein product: CASSLISEGTEAFF.

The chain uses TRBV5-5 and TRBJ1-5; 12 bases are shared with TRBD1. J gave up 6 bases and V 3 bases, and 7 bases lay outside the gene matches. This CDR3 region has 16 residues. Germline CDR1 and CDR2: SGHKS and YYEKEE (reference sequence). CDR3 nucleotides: TGTGCCAGCAGCTCTGGGACAGGGGGCGTGGGTCAGCCCCAGCATTTT. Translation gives CASSSGTGGVGQPQHF.

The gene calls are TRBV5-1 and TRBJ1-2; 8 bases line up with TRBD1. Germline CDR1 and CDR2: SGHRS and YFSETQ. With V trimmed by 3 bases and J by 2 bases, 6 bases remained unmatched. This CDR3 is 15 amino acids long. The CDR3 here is CASSSRTGYNYGYTF. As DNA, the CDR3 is TGCGCCAGCAGCTCGCGGACAGGGTACAACTATGGCTACACCTTC.